A selection of T cell receptor beta chains follows, all from one sample in a study of T cell changes during pregnancy in multiple sclerosis. Data came from immunoSEQ multiplex PCR; TCRdb stores just in-frame clones and leaves some out. The sample records 60,000 or so clones, 75% to 95% being singletons. The specimen was peripheral blood, collected before pregnancy. The origin of the receptors is a female donor with multiple sclerosis, enrolled in a pregnancy study. Both conserved end residues are part of each CDR3. The D gene is left open where the match is weak. Rows may omit the clone size; those that give it use once, few, many or a size class.

j_call	clone_size	v_call	cdr3_length	d_call	cdr3_nt	cdr3_aa
TRBJ2-3	-	TRBV2	16	-	TGTGCCAGCAGTGAGTACGGAGGTCGAAATACCTATACGCAGTATTTT	CASSEYGGRNTYTQYF
TRBJ2-5	once	TRBV7-3	15	-	TGTGCCAGCAGCTTAACCCAAGGGGGTGTGGAGACCCAGTACTTC	CASSLTQGGVETQYF
TRBJ1-6	-	TRBV19	18	-	TGTGCCAGTAGTATTTTTAGTGGAGGGATGGTTGGGAATTCACCCCTCCACTTT	CASSIFSGGMVGNSPLHF
TRBJ1-2	-	TRBV6-1	16	TRBD1	TGTGCCAGCAGTGGAAATGGGGACAGACTAAACTATGGCTACACCTTC	CASSGNGDRLNYGYTF
TRBJ1-3	-	TRBV6-6	14	-	TGTGCCAGCACCAGACTGTCATCTGGAAACACCATATATTTT	CASTRLSSGNTIYF
TRBJ2-5	-	TRBV4-2	18	TRBD2	TGTGCCAGCAGCCAAGATTTGCGGGGACTAGCAGAACAAGAGACCCAGTACTTC	CASSQDLRGLAEQETQYF
TRBJ2-1	-	TRBV5-5	15	-	TGTGCCAGCAGCTCTGAACAGGGTTATTACAATGAGCAGTTCTTC	CASSSEQGYYNEQFF
TRBJ1-2	-	TRBV27	17	-	TGTGCCAGCAGTTTATCAGCTGCCCTTCGGGGTGGCTATGGCTACACCTTC	CASSLSAALRGGYGYTF
TRBJ2-7	-	TRBV7-9	13	TRBD1	TGTGCCAGCAGTCTTGACAGGGCCGACGAGCAGTACTTC	CASSLDRADEQYF
TRBJ1-6	-	TRBV6-5	14	-	TGTGCCAGCAGTTACAGGACAGATAATTCACCCCTCCACTTT	CASSYRTDNSPLHF
TRBJ2-3	-	TRBV10-2	15	TRBD1	TGCGCCAGCAGTTTGACAGGGGGCTTACGGGATACGCAGTATTTT	CASSLTGGLRDTQYF
TRBJ2-7	-	TRBV7-2	15	-	TGTGCCAGCAGCTTACTCGGGTCCGGGAACTACGAGCAGTACTTC	CASSLLGSGNYEQYF
TRBJ2-1	-	TRBV27	14	TRBD1	TGTGCCAGTAGAGGGACAGGGTTGGGACATGAGCAGTTCTTC	CASRGTGLGHEQFF
TRBJ1-4	-	TRBV29-1	15	-	TGCAGCGTTGAAGATCGCCCCCGGTGGGGCGAAAAACTGTTTTTT	CSVEDRPRWGEKLFF
TRBJ2-6	-	TRBV11-1	17	TRBD1	TGTGCCAGCAGCTACAGACAGGGGGCAGCTGGGGCCAACGTCCTGACTTTC	CASSYRQGAAGANVLTF
TRBJ2-5	-	TRBV14	17	TRBD2	TGTGCCAGCAGCCAGTACGGGATAGCGGGGGGATGGGAGACCCAGTACTTC	CASSQYGIAGGWETQYF
TRBJ1-5	-	TRBV18	15	-	TGTGCCAGCTCACCCCGGACCGGCGGGGATCAGCCCCAGCATTTT	CASSPRTGGDQPQHF
TRBJ1-1	once	TRBV5-5	14	-	TGTGCCAGCAGCTTGTCGGGGTTAGGCACTGAAGCTTTCTTT	CASSLSGLGTEAFF
TRBJ1-2	-	TRBV29-1	12	TRBD1	TGCAGCGTCGTACAGGGGGACTATGGCTACACCTTC	CSVVQGDYGYTF
TRBJ2-3	-	TRBV7-2	15	TRBD1	TGTGCCAGCAGCTTAGGACAGGGTAGCACAGATACGCAGTATTTT	CASSLGQGSTDTQYF
TRBJ1-1	-	TRBV6-4	13	TRBD1	TGTGCCAGCAGGACAGGGACGAACACTGAAGCTTTCTTT	CASRTGTNTEAFF
TRBJ1-1	-	TRBV27	15	TRBD1	TGTGCCAGCAGTTTACGACAGGGTCAGAACACTGAAGCTTTCTTT	CASSLRQGQNTEAFF
TRBJ1-1	-	TRBV11-1	13	-	TGTGCCAGCAGCTTAGAGAGAGTCACTGAAGCTTTCTTT	CASSLERVTEAFF
TRBJ1-1	-	TRBV5-5	12	-	TGTGCCAGCAGCTGGGCCCCCACTGAAGCTTTCTTT	CASSWAPTEAFF
TRBJ2-7	-	TRBV6-5	15	TRBD1	TGTGCCAGCACACCCCAACAGGGGAGTTCCTACGAGCAGTACTTC	CASTPQQGSSYEQYF
TRBJ1-6	-	TRBV7-2	17	TRBD1	TGTGCCAGCAGCCCGGACAGGGGGCGAAACTATAATTCACCCCTCCACTTT	CASSPDRGRNYNSPLHF
TRBJ2-7	-	TRBV6-5	15	TRBD2	TGTGCCAGCCACGGGACTAGCGGGGCGTCCTACGAGCAGTACTTC	CASHGTSGASYEQYF
TRBJ1-5	-	TRBV6-5	14	-	TGTGCCAGCAGGCCCGGACAGTTCAATCAGCCCCAGCATTTT	CASRPGQFNQPQHF
TRBJ2-7	-	TRBV5-1	16	-	TGCGCCAGCAGCTCTACCCGGAGAGGGAGCTCCTACGAGCAGTACTTC	CASSSTRRGSSYEQYF
TRBJ2-1	-	TRBV13	18	TRBD2	TGTGCCAGCAGCTCCGGACTAGCGGGGGAGCACTCCTACAATGAGCAGTTCTTC	CASSSGLAGEHSYNEQFF
TRBJ1-6	-	TRBV7-3	16	-	TGTGCCAGCAGCTTAATTGGCCCAACACAGGGTTCACCCCTCCACTTT	CASSLIGPTQGSPLHF
TRBJ1-2	-	TRBV27	17	-	TGTGCCAGCAGTTCCCTAGGCCGGGACACTAAAGACTATGGCTACACCTTC	CASSSLGRDTKDYGYTF
TRBJ2-3	-	TRBV19	16	TRBD1	TGTGCCAGTAGTATCACGGGACAGGGGGCCACAGATACGCAGTATTTT	CASSITGQGATDTQYF
TRBJ2-5	-	TRBV4-1	12	-	TGCGCCAGCAGCCAAGATCCGGAGACCCAGTACTTC	CASSQDPETQYF
TRBJ2-7	-	TRBV5-8	18	-	TGTGCCAGCAGCTTGGCTTTTTGGGAGGGGGGGATCACCTACGAGCAGTACTTC	CASSLAFWEGGITYEQYF
TRBJ1-6	-	TRBV7-6	15	-	TGTGCCAGCAGTCCAGGCCGAGGGCCCAATTCACCCCTCCACTTT	CASSPGRGPNSPLHF
TRBJ1-4	-	TRBV21-1	15	-	TGTGCCAGCAGCAAACACAGGGGGCGCGTTGAAAAACTGTTTTTT	CASSKHRGRVEKLFF
TRBJ1-2	-	TRBV18	15	-	TGTGCCAGCTCACCGCCCATAACAGGGCTCTATGGCTACACCTTC	CASSPPITGLYGYTF
TRBJ2-6	once	TRBV4-2	18	-	TGTGCCAGCAGCCAAGACCCGACAGGCCTCTCTGGGGCCAACGTCCTGACTTTC	CASSQDPTGLSGANVLTF
TRBJ2-5	-	TRBV12-5	16	TRBD1	TGTGCTAGTGCTCGAACCGTGACAGGGGCGTACGAGACCCAGTACTTC	CASARTVTGAYETQYF
TRBJ1-4	-	TRBV4-3	14	TRBD1	TGCGCCAGCAGCCTAGGACAGGGGACGGAAAAACTGTTTTTT	CASSLGQGTEKLFF
TRBJ2-7	-	TRBV6-1	16	TRBD2	TGTGCCAGCAGTGCGGCAAGCGGGGGTATTGTGTACGAGCAGTACTTC	CASSAASGGIVYEQYF
TRBJ2-1	-	TRBV5-4	12	-	TGTGCCAGCAGCTTGGGGCTCAATGAGCAGTTCTTC	CASSLGLNEQFF
TRBJ2-2	-	TRBV19	14	TRBD2	TGTGCCAGTAGTCTCGCGGGGAGGGGCGGGGAGCTGTTTTTT	CASSLAGRGGELFF
TRBJ2-7	-	TRBV19	12	-	TGTGCCAGTAGCCTTTCGGGTGGCGAGCAGTACTTC	CASSLSGGEQYF
TRBJ2-7	-	TRBV6-5	15	TRBD1	TGTGCCAGCAGTTACTCCGGGACAGGGGTCTACGAGCAGTACTTC	CASSYSGTGVYEQYF